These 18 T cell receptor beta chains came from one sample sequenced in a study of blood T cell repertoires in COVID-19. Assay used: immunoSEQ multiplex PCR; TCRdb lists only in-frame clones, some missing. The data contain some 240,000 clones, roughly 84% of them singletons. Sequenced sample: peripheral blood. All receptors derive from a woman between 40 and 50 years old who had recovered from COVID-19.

The CDR3 spells CASSAIGSGEETQYF. CDR3 DNA: TGTGCCAGCAGTGCTATAGGGTCGGGAGAAGAGACCCAGTACTTC. The J gene is TRBJ2-5, the V gene TRBV2, with a tentative D call TRBD2 (6 bases). Germline V gene lookup returns CDR1 SNHLY and CDR2 FYNNEI. This CDR3 spans 15 amino acids. The V and J ends lost 4 bases and 3 bases respectively, with 15 bases between them.

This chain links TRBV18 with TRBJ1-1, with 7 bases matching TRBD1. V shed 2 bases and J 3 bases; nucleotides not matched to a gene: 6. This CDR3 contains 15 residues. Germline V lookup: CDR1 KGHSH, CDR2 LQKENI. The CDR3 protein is CASSPLQGLDTEAFF. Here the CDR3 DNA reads TGTGCCAGCTCACCATTACAGGGGTTGGACACTGAAGCTTTCTTT.

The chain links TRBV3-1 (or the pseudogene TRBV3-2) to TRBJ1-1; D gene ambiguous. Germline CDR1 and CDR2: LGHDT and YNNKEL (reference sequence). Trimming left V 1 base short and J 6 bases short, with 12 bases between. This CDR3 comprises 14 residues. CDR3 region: CASSQGTSVAEAFF. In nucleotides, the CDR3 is TGTGCCAGCAGCCAAGGCACATCAGTCGCTGAAGCTTTCTTT.

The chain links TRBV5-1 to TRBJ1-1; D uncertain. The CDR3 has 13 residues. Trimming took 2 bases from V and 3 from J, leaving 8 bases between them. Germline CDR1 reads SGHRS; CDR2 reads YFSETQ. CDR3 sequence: CASSFKGDTEAFF. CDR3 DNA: TGCGCCAGCAGCTTTAAGGGAGACACTGAAGCTTTCTTT.

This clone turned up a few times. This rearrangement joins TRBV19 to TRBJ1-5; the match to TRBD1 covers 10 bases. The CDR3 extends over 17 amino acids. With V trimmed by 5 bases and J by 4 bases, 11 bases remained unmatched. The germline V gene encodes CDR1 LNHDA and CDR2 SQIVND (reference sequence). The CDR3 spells CASSPGRDRGFNQPQHF. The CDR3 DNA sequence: TGTGCCAGTAGTCCCGGCCGGGACAGGGGTTTTAATCAGCCCCAGCATTTT.

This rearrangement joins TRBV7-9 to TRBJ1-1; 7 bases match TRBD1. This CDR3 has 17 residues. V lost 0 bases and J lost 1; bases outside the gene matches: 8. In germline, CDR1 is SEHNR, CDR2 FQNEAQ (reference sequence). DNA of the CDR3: TGTGCCAGCAGCTTAGCCTTCCTCGACAGGGCGAACACTGAAGCTTTCTTT. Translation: CASSLAFLDRANTEAFF. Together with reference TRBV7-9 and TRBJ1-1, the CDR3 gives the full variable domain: DTGVSQNPRHKITKRGQNVTFRCDPISEHNRLYWYRQTLGQGPEFLTYFQNEAQLEKSRLLSDRFSAERPKGSFSTLEIQRTEQGDSAMYLCASSLAFLDRANTEAFFGQGTRLTVV.

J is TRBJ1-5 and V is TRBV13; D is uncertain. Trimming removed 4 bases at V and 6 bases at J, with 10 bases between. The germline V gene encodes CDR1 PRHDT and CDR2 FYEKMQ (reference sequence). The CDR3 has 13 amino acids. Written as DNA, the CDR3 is TGTGCCAGCAGCTCCAGCCCAGGTCAGCCCCAGCATTTT. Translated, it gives CASSSSPGQPQHF.

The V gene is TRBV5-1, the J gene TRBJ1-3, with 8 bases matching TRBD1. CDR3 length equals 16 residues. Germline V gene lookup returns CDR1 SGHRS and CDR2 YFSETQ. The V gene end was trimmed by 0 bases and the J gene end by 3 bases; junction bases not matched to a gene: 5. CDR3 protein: CASSLAGGLDGNTIYF. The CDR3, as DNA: TGCGCCAGCAGCTTGGCAGGGGGCCTCGATGGAAACACCATATATTTT.

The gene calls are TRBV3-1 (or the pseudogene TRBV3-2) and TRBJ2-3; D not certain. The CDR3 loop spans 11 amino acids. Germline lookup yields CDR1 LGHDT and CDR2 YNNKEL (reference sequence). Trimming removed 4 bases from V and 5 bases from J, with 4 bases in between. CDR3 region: CASSRQDTQYF. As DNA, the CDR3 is TGTGCCAGCAGCCGTCAAGATACGCAGTATTTT.

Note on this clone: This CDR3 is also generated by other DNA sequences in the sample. CDR3 region: CASSVGSGRGDQPQHF. The CDR3, as DNA: TGTGCCAGCAGCGTAGGGTCGGGCAGGGGCGATCAGCCCCAGCATTTT. The gene calls are TRBV9 and TRBJ1-5; possible D gene TRBD1, 6 bases. Deletions cut 0 bases from V and 5 bases from J, with 15 bases between. There are 16 residues in the CDR3. In germline, CDR1 is SGDLS, CDR2 YYNGEE.

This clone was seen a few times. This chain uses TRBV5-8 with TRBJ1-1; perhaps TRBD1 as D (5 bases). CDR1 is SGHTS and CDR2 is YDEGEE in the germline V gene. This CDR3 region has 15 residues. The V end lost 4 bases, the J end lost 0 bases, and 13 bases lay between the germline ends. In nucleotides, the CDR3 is TGTGCCAGCAGCCGAGACAGCTTTTTGAACACTGAAGCTTTCTTT. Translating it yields CASSRDSFLNTEAFF.

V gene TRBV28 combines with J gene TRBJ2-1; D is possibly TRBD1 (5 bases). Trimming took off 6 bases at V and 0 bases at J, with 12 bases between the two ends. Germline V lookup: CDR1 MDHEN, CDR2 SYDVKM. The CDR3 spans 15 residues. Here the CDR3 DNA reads TGTGCCAGCAGGACAGCACCGGTCTCCTACAATGAGCAGTTCTTC. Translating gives CASRTAPVSYNEQFF. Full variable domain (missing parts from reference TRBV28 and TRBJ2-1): DVKVTQSSRYLVKRTGEKVFLECVQDMDHENMFWYRQDPGLGLRLIYFSYDVKMKEKGDIPEGYSVSREKKERFSLILESASTNQTSMYLCASRTAPVSYNEQFFGPGTRLTVL.

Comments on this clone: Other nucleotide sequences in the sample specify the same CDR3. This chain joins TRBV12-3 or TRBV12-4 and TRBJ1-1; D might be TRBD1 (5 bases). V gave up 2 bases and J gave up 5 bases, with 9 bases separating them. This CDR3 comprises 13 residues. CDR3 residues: CASSLSGGTEAFF. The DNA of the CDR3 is TGTGCCAGCAGTTTATCTGGGGGGACTGAAGCTTTCTTT.

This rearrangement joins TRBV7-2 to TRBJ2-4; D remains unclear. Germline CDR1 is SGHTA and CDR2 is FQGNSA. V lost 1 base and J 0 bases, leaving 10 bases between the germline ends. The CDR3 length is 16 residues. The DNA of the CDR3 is TGTGCCAGCAGCTTAGGTAACACAGTAGCCAAAAACATTCAGTACTTC. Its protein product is CASSLGNTVAKNIQYF.

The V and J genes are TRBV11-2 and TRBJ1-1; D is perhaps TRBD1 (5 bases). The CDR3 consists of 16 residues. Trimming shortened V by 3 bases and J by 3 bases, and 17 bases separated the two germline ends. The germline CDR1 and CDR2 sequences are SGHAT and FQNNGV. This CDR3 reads CASSFPGGGWYTEAFF. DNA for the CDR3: TGTGCCAGCAGCTTCCCGGGGGGGGGTTGGTACACTGAAGCTTTCTTT.

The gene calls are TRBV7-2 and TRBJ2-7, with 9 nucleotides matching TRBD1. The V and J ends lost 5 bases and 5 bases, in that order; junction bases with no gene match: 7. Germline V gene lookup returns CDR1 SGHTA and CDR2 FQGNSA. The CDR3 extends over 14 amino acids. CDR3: CASSGTGKKHEQYF. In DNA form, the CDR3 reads TGTGCCAGCAGCGGGACAGGGAAGAAACACGAGCAGTACTTC.

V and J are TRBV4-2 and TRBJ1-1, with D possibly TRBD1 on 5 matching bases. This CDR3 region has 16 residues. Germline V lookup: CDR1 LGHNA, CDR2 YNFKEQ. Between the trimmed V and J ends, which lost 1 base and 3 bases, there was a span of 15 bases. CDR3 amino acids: CASSQGRTPGDTEAFF. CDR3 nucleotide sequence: TGTGCCAGCAGCCAAGGAAGGACACCGGGTGACACTGAAGCTTTCTTT.

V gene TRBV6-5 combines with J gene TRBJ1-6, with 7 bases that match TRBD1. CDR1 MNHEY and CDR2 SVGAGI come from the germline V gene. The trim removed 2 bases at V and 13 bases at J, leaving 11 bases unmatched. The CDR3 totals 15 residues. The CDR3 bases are TGTGCCAGCAGTTACCTGGACAGGATCGTTAACCCCCTCCACTTT. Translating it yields CASSYLDRIVNPLHF.